This T cell receptor (beta chain) was identified during a study of spatial heterogeneity in lung cancer. Study in general: At a median of roughly 26 months after resection, follow-up PBMC samples were sequenced when available. More than eight raw reads, on average, carried each unique TCR and UMI combination. Findings and caveats of the study: More often at tumor resection than at routine follow-up, ubiquitous expanded tumor TCRs were detected in the blood.

This CDR3 is built from 16 residues. CDR1 and CDR2 from the germline V gene are SQVTM and ANQGSEA. V was cut by 3 bases and J by 4 bases, with 22 bases left in between. MiXCR, run by TCRdb on the 5' RACE reads, gives a single entry per CDR3 protein. The sample carries under 150,000 distinct CDR3 sequences, 9.5% to 14% recorded once. Documented time point: blood at routine non-recurrence follow-up after resection. Unsorted whole RNA of tumor, nontumor lung or frozen PBMC was sequenced. This clonotype was seen ten or more times. Its specificity is unknown. Material: PBMCs, obtained at follow-up. J is TRBJ2-7 and V is TRBV29-1; D may match TRBD1 or TRBD2 (5 bases each). The TCR originated in a female donor with early-stage non-small cell lung cancer. The CDR3, as DNA: TGCAGCGTTGATATAAGGCGAGGCGGGCAGGGATACGAGCAGTACTTC. It specifies CSVDIRRGGQGYEQYF.